This TCR beta chain appears in the sequencing data of a study of T cells in Graves' hyperthyroidism and ophthalmopathy (dated by TCRdb to about 2019). Background for the entire study: Peripheral blood samples were taken at the time of initial diagnosis, prior to any treatment. An independent validation cohort of 18 to 20 hyperthyroidism patients and about 15 patients who later progressed to ophthalmopathy tested prospective prediction of ophthalmopathy. The paper reports TCR Vbeta CDR3 sequencing of approximately 140 peripheral blood samples: approximately 41 ophthalmopathy, roughly 80 hyperthyroidism and around 17 progressor patients. Following sampling, methimazole starting at 30 mg daily was given to hyperthyroidism patients, and high-dose intravenous methylprednisolone was given to ophthalmopathy patients. The 100 discovery patients were randomly split 7:3 into training and test sets. In about 6 Graves' hyperthyroidism patients, the study also compared T-cell repertoires from thyroid tissue with T-cell repertoires from blood. A discovery cohort of roughly 96 patients, fewer than 50 with Graves' ophthalmopathy and 57 with stable Graves' hyperthyroidism, was used to find distinguishing TCR V-J signatures.

The TCR beta CDR3 regions were amplified from the RNA transcripts. The first round of RT-PCR for the TCR CDR3 was performed with the HTBI primer set and the Qiagen OneStep RT-PCR kit. A second multiplex PCR round built the libraries, followed by size selection and purification. Sequencing of the libraries was done on an Illumina HiSeq2000 using paired-end 100 bp reads. In the source study's methods: SOAPnuke was used to process the raw data, throwing out any read that contained adapters or uncalled bases, had a mean Phred below 15, or lacked an exact constant-primer or identifier match. High-quality paired reads were merged with COPE v1.2.5, and unique nucleotide sequences were defined as clonotypes. Clonotypes were aligned to IMGT TRBV, TRBD and TRBJ reference segments using MiTCR v1.1. The analysis was restricted to V-J combinations with a frequency above 0.0001, which together covered around 99% of the repertoires. The TCS score was defined as the ratio of F50 (clonal expansion) to E x V (chaos), calculated using BLOSUM62-based TCRdist between CDR3 peptides within each V-J. Welch's t-statistics and random forest reduced 500 to 550 V-J features to roughly 13, which were used in a naive Bayes classifier (R e1071). TCRdb applied fastp at Q25 and MiXCR to the public reads, then kept only in-frame beta chains. For every CDR3 protein sequence, its rows merge into one entry that carries the most common genes and DNA. TCRdb, rather than the study authors, made the V and J calls. The sample yields 400,000 to 600,000 distinct CDR3 sequences; less than 25% were counted once. The ten largest clones represent about a quarter of the sample.

Spanning cysteine to phenylalanine, the CDR3 consists of 14 amino acids. Just the 42-base CDR3 DNA is kept, in frame starting at base 1. According to the germline V gene, CDR1 reads MNHNS and CDR2 reads SASEGT. V and J lose 6 bases and 6 bases, and a span of 17 bases separates them. Overall study outcomes, separate from this receptor: Sample size was not statistically predetermined, and investigators were not blinded to group allocation. In validation, the model predicted progression to ophthalmopathy with 65% to 71% sensitivity and approximately 72% specificity, a median of about 6.7 months before onset. A model built on a 13 V-J signature distinguished ophthalmopathy from stable hyperthyroidism, reaching roughly 88% sensitivity and under 84% specificity in cross-validation and 80%/75% in testing. Most expanded thyroid clonotypes (frequency above 0.001) were also found in blood, which suggests that blood repertoires may mirror thyroid immune responses.

Graves' hyperthyroidism was defined as stable when no progression to ophthalmopathy occurred over 18 months of follow-up. The hyperthyroidism patients were between 18 and 65 years old and newly diagnosed, with a disease duration of less than 2 months. Exclusion was applied to patients with uncontrolled infections, other autoimmune diseases, pregnancy or lactation. Diagnoses were established on the basis of clinical symptoms, serum thyroxine and TRAb, thyroid ultrasound, and orbital computed tomography. PBMCs were isolated from approximately 10 ml of fresh peripheral blood by Ficoll-Paque density gradient centrifugation. Total RNA was extracted using Trizol reagent, and RNA quality was assessed on an Agilent 2100 Bioanalyzer. This clonotype was found a few times. Its antigen remains unidentified. No base quality values were provided; no much bigger clone lies one nucleotide off.

The specimen sequenced was blood. The origin of this receptor is a young man with Graves' hyperthyroidism. The rearrangement joined TRBV6-1 to TRBJ1-2; the D gene is perhaps TRBD1, on 6 matching bases. The DNA sequence follows: TGTGCCAGCAGCACCAGCAGGGGCCGAGATGGCTACACCTTC. It specifies CASSTSRGRDGYTF.